This T cell receptor (beta chain) was profiled in a study of cytomegalovirus exposure and HLA in healthy donors. Across the whole study: Samples from HLA-typed donors yielded 65 million to 90 million unique TCRs in an early data release. Study-level findings and limits: As a later analysis showed, several of the most significant clusters appeared to be linked to common viral pathogens. Some V segments could not be told apart, so they were left out, TRBV6-2 and TRBV6-3 among them.

Use of 60 Vbeta and 13 Jbeta primers characterized the PCR. The assay was immunoSEQ multiplex PCR, and TCRdb's table has in-frame clones only and misses some. The table records about 87,000 clones, roughly 72% of them present only once. About this clone: As yet, its antigen is unknown.

Losses at the gene ends were 5 bases for V and 5 bases for J; bases not matched to a gene: 6. Germline CDR1 and CDR2: SNHLY and FYNNEI. This CDR3 region has 15 residues. The chain links TRBV2 to TRBJ2-3; 11 bases fit TRBD2. This receptor was identified in a man aged 25 to 40 in good health and CMV-seropositive. The sequenced sample consisted of PBMCs. CDR3 sequence (DNA): TGTGCCAGCAGTCCTACTAGCGGGAGTAGAGATACGCAGTATTTT. Translating it yields CASSPTSGSRDTQYF. The complete variable domain, with remaining parts taken from reference TRBV2 and TRBJ2-3, reads EPEVTQTPSHQVTQMGQEVILRCVPISNHLYFYWYRQILGQKVEFLVSFYNNEISEKSEIFDDQFSVERPDGSNFTLKIRSTKLEDSAMYFCASSPTSGSRDTQYFGPGTRLTVL.